Below are 7 T cell receptor beta chains sequenced from a single sample in a study of blood T cell repertoires in COVID-19. The repertoire was sequenced with immunoSEQ multiplex PCR; TCRdb's copy has only in-frame clones and lacks some. Of around 170,000 clones in the sample, more than 85% are singletons; the top ten hold less than 3.5%. Sequencing used peripheral blood. The receptor set was obtained from a woman aged 30 to 39 with active or convalescent COVID-19.

V and J are TRBV5-1 and TRBJ2-7; D is ambiguous. Germline values: CDR1 SGHRS, CDR2 YFSETQ. V lost 2 bases, J lost 1 base, and 7 bases lay in between. This CDR3 has 13 residues. The CDR3 DNA sequence: TGCGCCAGCAGCTTCGGCGGATCCTACGAGCAGTACTTC. Protein product: CASSFGGSYEQYF.

The V call is TRBV11-1, the J call TRBJ2-7; 11 nucleotides agree with TRBD2. The trim removed 5 bases at V and 3 bases at J, leaving 6 bases unmatched. Germline V gene data show CDR1 as SGHAT and CDR2 as FQDESV (reference sequence). The CDR3 consists of 15 residues. This CDR3 is CASSPVAGGVYEQYF. The DNA for the CDR3 is TGTGCCAGCAGCCCCGTAGCGGGGGGGGTCTACGAGCAGTACTTC.

V is TRBV30 and J is TRBJ2-2; TRBD2 aligns across 9 bases. Germline trimming cut 2 bases from V and 3 bases from J; bases unmatched to any gene: 10. This CDR3 has 17 residues. Germline CDR1 is GTSNPN and CDR2 is SVGIG (reference sequence). The CDR3 loop reads CAWSQPGLAFDTGELFF. As DNA, the CDR3 is TGTGCCTGGAGTCAACCGGGACTAGCTTTTGACACCGGGGAGCTGTTTTTT.

The chain has TRBV6-5 and TRBJ1-6; 7 nucleotides line up with TRBD1. With V trimmed by 4 bases and J by 5 bases, 2 bases remained unmatched. The CDR3 has 14 residues. Germline values: CDR1 MNHEY, CDR2 SVGAGI. The CDR3 sequence is CASSSGQHNSPLHF. CDR3 sequence (DNA): TGTGCCAGCAGTTCGGGACAGCATAATTCACCCCTCCACTTT.

This chain links TRBV11-2 with TRBJ1-1; 9 bases are a match to TRBD1. The germline gives CDR1 SGHAT, CDR2 FQNNGV. Trimming cost V 2 bases and J 3 bases; bases outside gene matches: 1. This CDR3 spans 14 amino acids. CDR3 residues: CASSLRTGDTEAFF. CDR3 DNA: TGTGCCAGCAGCTTAAGGACAGGGGACACTGAAGCTTTCTTT. Full variable domain (outside the CDR3, taken from reference TRBV11-2 and TRBJ1-1): EAGVAQSPRYKIIEKRQSVAFWCNPISGHATLYWYQQILGQGPKLLIQFQNNGVVDDSQLPKDRFSAERLKGVDSTLKIQPAKLEDSAVYLCASSLRTGDTEAFFGQGTRLTVV.

The rearrangement joins TRBV19 to TRBJ2-3; 9 bases map to TRBD1. The V and J ends lost 7 bases and 2 bases, in that order; junction bases with no gene match: 4. The CDR3 totals 14 residues. CDR1 is LNHDA and CDR2 is SQIVND in the germline V gene (reference sequence). The CDR3 nucleotides read TGTGCCAGTAACAGGGGGCCTGTCACAGATACGCAGTATTTT. This gives the protein CASNRGPVTDTQYF.

The rearrangement joins TRBV30 to TRBJ2-1, with TRBD2 identical over 8 bases. CDR3 length: 15 amino acids. V lost 2 bases and J lost 2; bases outside the gene matches: 5. The germline V gene has CDR1 GTSNPN and CDR2 SVGIG (reference sequence). Written as DNA, the CDR3 is TGTGCCTGGAGTCGGGGGGGCGACCCCTACAATGAGCAGTTCTTC. Its protein is CAWSRGGDPYNEQFF.